This is a list of T cell receptor beta chains from one sample in a study of blood T cell repertoires in COVID-19. The assay was immunoSEQ multiplex PCR, and TCRdb's table has in-frame clones only and misses some. The table includes approximately 54,000 clones, 86% detected once. The specimen sequenced was peripheral blood. Every receptor here comes from a human donor in a cohort sampled during active COVID-19. Each CDR3 is given with its conserved first and last residue.

j_gene	v_gene	CDR3aa
TRBJ1-4	TRBV29-1	CTPWGGLGEKLFF
TRBJ2-2	TRBV7-9	CASSYGSPPGELFF
TRBJ2-6	TRBV5-6	CASSLWRTPGANVLTF
TRBJ1-2	TRBV6-5	CASSYGTGASNYGYTF
TRBJ2-7	TRBV5-1	CASREEAGLAREQYF
TRBJ2-7	TRBV19	CASSIPIAGSSYEQYF
TRBJ1-1	TRBV6-6	CAANRGLGEAFF
TRBJ2-1	TRBV7-9	CASSLGEGLAVQFF
TRBJ2-5	TRBV4-1	CASSQGLAGVGETQYF
TRBJ1-2	TRBV7-9	CASSLAGETRKNYGYTF
TRBJ2-1	TRBV25-1	CASSSPGQLYNEQFF
TRBJ1-5	TRBV2	CASRRDSNQPQHF
TRBJ1-4	TRBV7-9	CASSLARTGGYEKLFF
TRBJ1-3	TRBV6-6	CASSRGTGFSSGNTIYF
TRBJ2-6	TRBV11-2	CASSTGTVGANVLTF
TRBJ2-3	TRBV14	CASSQDRTGDTQYF
TRBJ1-2	TRBV6-2/TRBV6-3	CASSYPPANYGYTF
TRBJ2-5	TRBV9	CASSVGEFQETQYF
TRBJ1-1	TRBV12-3/TRBV12-4	CASRRGGNTEAFF
TRBJ2-7	TRBV18	CASSLFRDRALYEQYF
TRBJ2-1	TRBV5-6	CASQSSGRYNEQFF
TRBJ1-6	TRBV19	CASSIGTYDSPLHF
TRBJ2-7	TRBV6-2/TRBV6-3	CASSYSILRDRGQEEQYF
TRBJ2-2	TRBV5-1	CASSLEGTGAGKTGELFF
TRBJ2-2	TRBV14	CASSRDRARTGELFF
TRBJ2-4	TRBV2	CASSAGRDTIAKNIQYF
TRBJ1-2	TRBV7-6	CASSPGQYAGYTF
TRBJ2-6	TRBV27	CASSFSGGGGANVLTF
TRBJ2-7	TRBV5-4	CASSIGQFSYEQYF
TRBJ1-2	TRBV30	CAWSGTGYGYTF
TRBJ2-5	TRBV10-3	CAINREPEETQYF
TRBJ1-1	TRBV18	CASSYTRAAVKAFF